The 18 T cell receptor beta chains below all came from one sample that was sequenced in a study of beta chain features in type 1 diabetes (dated by TCRdb to 2017 to 2018). Receptor amplification or capture employed the immunoSEQ multiplex PCR assay. The entire amount of isolated RNA was reverse transcribed using the High Capacity cDNA Reverse Transcription Kit, so the sequenced TCRB transcripts were expressed ones. TCRdb took this table from immuneACCESS and kept in-frame rearrangements with V and J called. Such tables lack part of the clones; where checked against another copy, unresolved V genes explain under half of the gap, and the rest is unexplained. Present in this sample are under 350,000 clones, approximately 8% of which were seen just once. Under 1.3% of the sample goes to the ten largest clones. Sequencing was performed on central memory CD4+ T cells from blood. These receptors were obtained from a woman aged 18-29 years in good health.

V usage is TRBV2 and J usage is TRBJ1-2; a weak D match, TRBD1 (5 bases). V was cut by 6 bases and J by 0 bases, with 11 bases left in between. CDR3 length equals 14 residues. Germline loops: CDR1 SNHLY, CDR2 FYNNEI. This chain's CDR3 is CASRQDSTNYGYTF. The CDR3 DNA sequence: TGTGCCAGCAGACAAGACAGCACTAACTATGGCTACACCTTC. Together with reference TRBV2 and TRBJ1-2, the CDR3 gives the full variable domain: EPEVTQTPSHQVTQMGQEVILRCVPISNHLYFYWYRQILGQKVEFLVSFYNNEISEKSEIFDDQFSVERPDGSNFTLKIRSTKLEDSAMYFCASRQDSTNYGYTFGSGTRLTVV.

A few counts support this clone. The V gene is TRBV9, the J gene TRBJ2-1, with 8 bases that match TRBD2. This CDR3 has 15 amino acids. V shed 2 bases, J shed 8 bases, and the junction held 9 bases outside the gene matches. CDR1 and CDR2 from the germline V gene are SGDLS and YYNGEE. The CDR3 nucleotides are TGTGCCAGCAGCGTTACCGGGAGGGGGGCGGATGAGCAGTTCTTC. Amino acids: CASSVTGRGADEQFF.

In this sample, this clone turned up many times. CDR3 DNA: TGTGCCAGCGCCTGGGGGGGCTCCTACAATGAGCAGTTCTTC. Protein sequence: CASAWGGSYNEQFF. The V gene is TRBV7-9, the J gene TRBJ2-1, with TRBD2 matching 7 bases. The CDR3 is 14 residues long. The germline gives CDR1 SEHNR, CDR2 FQNEAQ (reference sequence). Trimming removed 8 bases from V and 0 bases from J; junction bases left unmatched: 4. The entire variable domain, with the rest obtained from reference TRBV7-9 and TRBJ2-1, is as follows: DTGVSQNPRHKITKRGQNVTFRCDPISEHNRLYWYRQTLGQGPEFLTYFQNEAQLEKSRLLSDRFSAERPKGSFSTLEIQRTEQGDSAMYLCASAWGGSYNEQFFGPGTRLTVL.

This clone was recorded a few times. The chain uses TRBV4-2 and TRBJ2-5; D may be TRBD2 (6 bases). V was pared by 1 base and J by 7 bases, with 43 bases between. The CDR3 is 24 amino acids. Germline CDR1 reads LGHNA; CDR2 reads YNFKEQ. CDR3 loop: CASSQAGIDTTTKLAGRGMGTQYF. CDR3 bases: TGTGCCAGCAGCCAAGCTGGGATCGATACTACAACTAAACTAGCAGGGCGCGGGATGGGGACCCAGTACTTC.

The chain is built from TRBV7-7 and TRBJ2-3; TRBD1 might be the D (6 bases). V gave up 4 bases and J gave up 4 bases, with 12 bases separating them. The CDR3 extends over 14 amino acids. Looked up from germline, CDR1 is SSHAT and CDR2 is FNYEAQ (reference sequence). The CDR3 DNA reads TGTGCCAGCAGCTCCCACAGGGCCGCAGATACGCAGTATTTT. It yields the protein CASSSHRAADTQYF.

This clone turned up a few times. V and J are TRBV19 and TRBJ2-1, with 8 bases aligning to TRBD2. The CDR3 spans 15 residues. V was pared by 2 bases and J by 10 bases, with 10 bases of the junction left unmatched. Per germline, CDR1 LNHDA and CDR2 SQIVND (reference sequence). The DNA of the CDR3 is TGTGCCAGTAGTATAAGGGGACTAGGGATGGGGGAGCAGTTCTTC. This encodes CASSIRGLGMGEQFF.

The chain has TRBV29-1 and TRBJ2-7; 7 bases agree with TRBD2. This CDR3 has 13 residues. Unmatched junction bases numbered 9, after V lost 4 bases and J lost 6 bases. The germline CDR1 and CDR2 sequences are SQVTM and ANQGSEA. CDR3 sequence: CSVGERGYCEQYV. The DNA of the CDR3 is TGCAGCGTTGGGGAGCGGGGATACTGCGAGCAGTACGTC.

This clone has at least ten counts. The rearrangement uses TRBV7-6 and TRBJ2-3; no reliable D call. Germline CDR1 SGHVS, CDR2 FNYEAQ. This CDR3 spans 13 amino acids. V lost 3 bases, J lost 4 bases, and 8 bases lay in between. The CDR3 region is CASSFPTSDTQYF. The CDR3 DNA reads TGTGCCAGCAGCTTCCCCACCTCAGATACGCAGTATTTT.

The sample holds a few counts of this clone. The gene calls are TRBV6-1 and TRBJ1-5; 7 positions match TRBD1. The V segment lost 6 bases and the J segment 3 bases; nucleotides outside the gene matches: 8. The germline gives CDR1 MNHNS, CDR2 SASEGT. CDR3 size: 15 residues. The CDR3 loop is CASRLTGNPNQPQHF. The CDR3 nucleotides are TGTGCCAGCAGATTGACAGGGAATCCCAATCAGCCCCAGCATTTT.

The chain employs TRBV9 and TRBJ2-1; TRBD1 or TRBD2 may be the D gene (5 bases each). CDR1 is SGDLS, CDR2 YYNGEE, per germline. The CDR3 runs 13 residues. V lost 1 base, J lost 7 bases, and 9 bases lay in between. The CDR3 sequence: CASSVQGGNEQFF. The CDR3 DNA sequence: TGTGCCAGCAGCGTACAGGGCGGGAATGAGCAGTTCTTC.

Details on this clone: The junction and the germline gene differ at one end; a read error may be behind it. The V and J genes are TRBV10-3 and TRBJ2-4; 9 positions match TRBD1. This CDR3 has 16 amino acids. Germline V CDR1 and CDR2: ENHRY, SYGVKD. In DNA, the CDR3 is TGTGCCAGCAGTTACGGGACAGGGAGGCCCAAAAACATTCAGTACTTC. It specifies CASSYGTGRPKNIQYF.

This clone was observed a few times. The chain has TRBV2 and TRBJ1-4; a weak D match, TRBD1 (5 bases). Germline-derived CDR1 and CDR2 are SNHLY and FYNNEI. Trimming cost V 6 bases and J 14 bases, with 10 bases left between them. The CDR3 consists of 10 residues. For the CDR3, the DNA is TGTGCCAGCAGGAGGACATCGCTGTTTTTT. Translation: CASRRTSLFF.

A few counts support this clone. The chain combines TRBV6-5 with TRBJ2-3; D remains ambiguous. Germline values: CDR1 MNHEY, CDR2 SVGAGI. V was cut by 6 bases and J by 4 bases, with 14 bases left in between. CDR3 size: 14 residues. The DNA for the CDR3 is TGTGCCAGCAGCATTACCGAAGGCGCAGATACGCAGTATTTT. Translated, it gives CASSITEGADTQYF.

V usage is TRBV9 and J usage is TRBJ2-2; D possibly corresponds to TRBD2 (6 bases). V was clipped by 3 bases and J by 5 bases, with 20 bases between them. The CDR3 length is 17 residues. Germline values: CDR1 SGDLS, CDR2 YYNGEE. In DNA, the CDR3 is TGTGCCAGCAGCGGCTACGGGGGTATATCCCTGACCGGGGAGCTGTTTTTT. It specifies CASSGYGGISLTGELFF.

The chain combines TRBV11-3 with TRBJ2-2; 7 bases agree with TRBD2. CDR3 length: 16 residues. The J segment lost 3 bases and the V segment lost 5 bases, leaving 9 bases of the junction unmatched. The germline gives CDR1 SGHNT, CDR2 YENEEA. The CDR3 region is CASSPIPGLYTGELFF. The CDR3 bases are TGTGCCAGCAGCCCCATTCCGGGACTATACACCGGGGAGCTGTTTTTT.

This clone turned up a few times. The gene calls are TRBV28 and TRBJ2-1, with 10 bases matching TRBD2. The germline V gene encodes CDR1 MDHEN and CDR2 SYDVKM. CDR3 length: 15 residues. The ends lost 5 bases at V and 2 bases at J; junction bases unmatched: 3. The CDR3 DNA follows: TGTGCCAGCAGTACAGCGGGGGGGCCCTACAATGAGCAGTTCTTC. Residues: CASSTAGGPYNEQFF.

This clone was detected only a few times. This rearrangement joins TRBV7-2 to TRBJ2-1; D uncertain. Germline V CDR1 and CDR2: SGHTA, FQGNSA. V lost 3 bases and J lost 6, with 12 bases in between. This CDR3 contains 14 residues. In DNA form, the CDR3 reads TGTGCCAGCAGCTTTCCGACAAAGGCCAATGAGCAGTTCTTC. This encodes CASSFPTKANEQFF.

The CDR3, as DNA: TGCGCCAGCAGCCAAAGACAGAGAGCTTTCTTT. Amino acids: CASSQRQRAFF. This rearrangement joins TRBV4-1 to TRBJ1-1, with a weak D call TRBD1 (5 bases). Germline V gives CDR1 MGHRA, CDR2 YSYEKL. V was clipped by 2 bases and J by 10 bases, with 8 bases between them. This CDR3 has 11 amino acids.